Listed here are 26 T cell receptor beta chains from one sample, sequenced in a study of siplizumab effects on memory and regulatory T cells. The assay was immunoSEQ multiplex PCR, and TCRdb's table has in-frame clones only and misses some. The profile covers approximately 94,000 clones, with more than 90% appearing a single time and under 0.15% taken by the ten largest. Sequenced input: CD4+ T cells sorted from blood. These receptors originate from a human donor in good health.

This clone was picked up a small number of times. The DNA for the CDR3 is TGTGCCAGCAGCGCCGGGTCTGAAGAAAAACTGTTTTTT. The encoded protein is CASSAGSEEKLFF. J is TRBJ1-4 and V is TRBV9; the D is unclear. Germline values: CDR1 SGDLS, CDR2 YYNGEE. The CDR3 runs 13 residues. V was shortened by 3 bases and J by 8 bases, with 11 bases between the two germline ends.

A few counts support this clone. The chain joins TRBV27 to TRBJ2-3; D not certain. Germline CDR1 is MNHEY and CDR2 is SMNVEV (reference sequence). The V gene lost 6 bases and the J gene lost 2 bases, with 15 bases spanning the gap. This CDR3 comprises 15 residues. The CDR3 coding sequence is TGTGCCAGCAGGGCAGAACGGGTTTCCACAGATACGCAGTATTTT. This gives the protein CASRAERVSTDTQYF.

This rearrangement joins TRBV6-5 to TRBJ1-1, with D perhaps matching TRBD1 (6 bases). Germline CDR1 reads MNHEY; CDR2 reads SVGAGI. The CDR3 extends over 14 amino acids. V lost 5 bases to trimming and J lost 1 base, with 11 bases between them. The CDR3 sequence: CASSRTTGNTEAFF. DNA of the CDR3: TGTGCCAGCAGTAGGACGACAGGGAACACTGAAGCTTTCTTT.

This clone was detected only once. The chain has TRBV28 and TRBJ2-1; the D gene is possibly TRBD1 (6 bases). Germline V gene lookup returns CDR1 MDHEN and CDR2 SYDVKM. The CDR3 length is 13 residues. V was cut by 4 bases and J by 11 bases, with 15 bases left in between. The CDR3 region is CASSSNREVKQFF. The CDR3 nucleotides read TGTGCCAGCAGTTCTAACAGGGAAGTGAAGCAGTTCTTC.

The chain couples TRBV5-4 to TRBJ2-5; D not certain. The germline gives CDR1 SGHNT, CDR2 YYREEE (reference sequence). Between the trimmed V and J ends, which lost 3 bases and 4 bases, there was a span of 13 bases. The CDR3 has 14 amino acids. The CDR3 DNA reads TGTGCCAGCAGCTCGAACGGTGGTCGAGAGACCCAGTACTTC. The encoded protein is CASSSNGGRETQYF.

CDR3 protein: CASSLMGRGGDEQYF. In DNA form, the CDR3 reads TGTGCCAGCAGCTTAATGGGCAGGGGAGGGGACGAGCAGTACTTC. This chain links TRBV7-3 with TRBJ2-7; tentative D call: TRBD2 (7 bases). This CDR3 contains 15 residues. The ends were cut back, 1 base at V and 5 bases at J, with 15 bases in the middle. CDR1 and CDR2 (germline): SGHTA, FQGTGA.

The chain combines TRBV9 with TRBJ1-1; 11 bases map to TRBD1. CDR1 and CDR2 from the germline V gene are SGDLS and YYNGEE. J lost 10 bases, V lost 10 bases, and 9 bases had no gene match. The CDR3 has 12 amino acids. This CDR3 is CAADPGQGGAFF. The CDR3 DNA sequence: TGTGCCGCCGATCCGGGACAGGGGGGAGCTTTCTTT.

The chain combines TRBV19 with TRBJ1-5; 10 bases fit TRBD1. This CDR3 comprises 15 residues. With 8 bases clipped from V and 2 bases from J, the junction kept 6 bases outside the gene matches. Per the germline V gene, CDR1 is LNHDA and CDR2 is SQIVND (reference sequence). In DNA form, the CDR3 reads TGTGCCAGTGGGGCCGGGACAGGGGGCAATCAGCCCCAGCATTTT. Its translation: CASGAGTGGNQPQHF.

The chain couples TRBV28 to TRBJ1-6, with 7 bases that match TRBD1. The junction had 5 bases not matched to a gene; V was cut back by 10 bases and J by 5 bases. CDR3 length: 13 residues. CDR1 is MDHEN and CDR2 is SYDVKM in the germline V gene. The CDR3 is CAIRDRNNSPLHF. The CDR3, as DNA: TGTGCCATTCGGGACAGAAATAATTCACCCCTCCACTTT.

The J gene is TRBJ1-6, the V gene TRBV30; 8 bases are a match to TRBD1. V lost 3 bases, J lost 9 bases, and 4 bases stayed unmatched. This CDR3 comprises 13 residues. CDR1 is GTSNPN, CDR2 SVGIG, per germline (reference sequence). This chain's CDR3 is CAWRGQAGSPLHF. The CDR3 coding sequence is TGTGCCTGGAGGGGACAGGCGGGTTCACCCCTCCACTTT. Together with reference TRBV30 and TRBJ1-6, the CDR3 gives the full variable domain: SQTIHQWPATLVQPVGSPLSLECTVEGTSNPNLYWYRQAAGRGLQLLFYSVGIGQISSEVPQNLSASRPQDRQFILSSKKLLLSDSGFYLCAWRGQAGSPLHFGNGTRLTVT.

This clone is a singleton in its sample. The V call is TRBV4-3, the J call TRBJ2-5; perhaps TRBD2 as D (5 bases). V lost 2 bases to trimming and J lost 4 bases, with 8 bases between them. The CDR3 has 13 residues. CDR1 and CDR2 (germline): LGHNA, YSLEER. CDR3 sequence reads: CASSQQAGETQYF. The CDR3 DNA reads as TGCGCCAGCAGCCAACAGGCGGGAGAGACCCAGTACTTC.

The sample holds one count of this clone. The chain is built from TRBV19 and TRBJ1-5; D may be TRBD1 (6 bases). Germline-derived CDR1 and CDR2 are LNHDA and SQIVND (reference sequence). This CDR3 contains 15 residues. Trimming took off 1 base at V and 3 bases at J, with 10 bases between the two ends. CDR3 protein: CASSIAGANNQPQHF. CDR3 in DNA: TGTGCCAGTAGTATAGCAGGGGCGAACAATCAGCCCCAGCATTTT.

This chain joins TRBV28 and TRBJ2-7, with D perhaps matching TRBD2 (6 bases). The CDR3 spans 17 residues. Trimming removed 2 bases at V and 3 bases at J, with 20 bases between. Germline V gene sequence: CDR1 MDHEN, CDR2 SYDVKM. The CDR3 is CASSLLRLASHLYEQYF. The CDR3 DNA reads TGTGCCAGCAGTTTACTCCGGCTAGCGAGTCACCTCTACGAGCAGTACTTC.

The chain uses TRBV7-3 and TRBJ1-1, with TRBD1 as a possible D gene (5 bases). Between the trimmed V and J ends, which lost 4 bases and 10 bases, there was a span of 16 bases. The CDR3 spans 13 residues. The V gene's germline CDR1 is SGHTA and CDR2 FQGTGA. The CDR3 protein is CASSSDILGAAFF. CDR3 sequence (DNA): TGTGCCAGCAGCTCGGACATTTTAGGGGCAGCTTTCTTT. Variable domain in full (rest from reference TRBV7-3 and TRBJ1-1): GAGVSQTPSNKVTEKGKYVELRCDPISGHTALYWYRQSLGQGPEFLIYFQGTGAADDSGLPNDRFFAVRPEGSVSTLKIQRTERGDSAVYLCASSSDILGAAFFGQGTRLTVV.

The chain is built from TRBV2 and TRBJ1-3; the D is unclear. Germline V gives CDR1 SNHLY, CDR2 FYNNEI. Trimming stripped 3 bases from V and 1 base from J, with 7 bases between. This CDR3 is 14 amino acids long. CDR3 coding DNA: TGTGCCAGCAGTGATGCGGGGTCTGGAAACACCATATATTTT. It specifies CASSDAGSGNTIYF.

The CDR3 bases are TGTGCCAGCAGCCCTAATAAGGGGGCCGGGGAGCTGTTTTTT. Protein sequence: CASSPNKGAGELFF. The chain couples TRBV5-4 to TRBJ2-2; D might be TRBD1 (6 bases). Trimming pared 4 bases from V and 6 bases from J, leaving 13 bases between. The CDR3 runs 14 residues. The germline gives CDR1 SGHNT, CDR2 YYREEE (reference sequence).

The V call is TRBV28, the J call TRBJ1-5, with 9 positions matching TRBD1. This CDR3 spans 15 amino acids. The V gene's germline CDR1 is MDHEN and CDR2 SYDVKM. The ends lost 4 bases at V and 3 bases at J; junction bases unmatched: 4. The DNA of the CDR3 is TGTGCCAGCAGTTCGACAGGGGGGAACAATCAGCCCCAGCATTTT. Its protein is CASSSTGGNNQPQHF.

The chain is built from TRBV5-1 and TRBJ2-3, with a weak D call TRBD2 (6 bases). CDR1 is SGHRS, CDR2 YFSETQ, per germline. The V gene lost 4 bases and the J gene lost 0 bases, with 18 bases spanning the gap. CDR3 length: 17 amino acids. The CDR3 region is CASSPNRRLVSTDTQYF. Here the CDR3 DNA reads TGCGCCAGCAGCCCTAACAGGCGACTAGTTAGCACAGATACGCAGTATTTT.

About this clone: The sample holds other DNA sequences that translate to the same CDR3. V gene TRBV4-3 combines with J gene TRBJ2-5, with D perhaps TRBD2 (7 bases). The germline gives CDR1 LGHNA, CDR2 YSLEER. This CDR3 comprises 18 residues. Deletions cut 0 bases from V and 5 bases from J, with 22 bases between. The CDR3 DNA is TGCGCCAGCAGCCAAGATTGGGGGGGGCCATGGTCGCGGGAGACCCAGTACTTC. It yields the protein CASSQDWGGPWSRETQYF.

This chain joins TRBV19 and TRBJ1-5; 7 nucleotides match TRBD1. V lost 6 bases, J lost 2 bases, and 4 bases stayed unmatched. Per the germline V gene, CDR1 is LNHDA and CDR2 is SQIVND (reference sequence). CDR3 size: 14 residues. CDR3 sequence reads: CASSQQGGNQPQHF. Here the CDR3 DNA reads TGTGCCAGTAGCCAGCAGGGGGGCAATCAGCCCCAGCATTTT.

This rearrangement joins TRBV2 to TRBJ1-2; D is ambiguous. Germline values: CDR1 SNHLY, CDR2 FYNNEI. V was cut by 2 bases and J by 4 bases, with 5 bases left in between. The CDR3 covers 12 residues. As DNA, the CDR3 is TGTGCCAGCAGTGAACAGATCTATGGCTACACCTTC. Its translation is CASSEQIYGYTF.

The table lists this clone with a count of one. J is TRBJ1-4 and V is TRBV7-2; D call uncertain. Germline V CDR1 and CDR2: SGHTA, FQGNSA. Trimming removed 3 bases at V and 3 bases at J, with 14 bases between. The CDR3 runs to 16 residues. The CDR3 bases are TGTGCCAGCAGCTTGGAATCGGGCCGTTCTAATGAAAAACTGTTTTTT. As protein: CASSLESGRSNEKLFF. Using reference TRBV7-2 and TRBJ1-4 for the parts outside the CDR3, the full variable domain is GAGVSQSPSNKVTEKGKDVELRCDPISGHTALYWYRQSLGQGLEFLIYFQGNSAPDKSGLPSDRFSAERTGGSVSTLTIQRTQQEDSAVYLCASSLESGRSNEKLFFGSGTQLSVL.

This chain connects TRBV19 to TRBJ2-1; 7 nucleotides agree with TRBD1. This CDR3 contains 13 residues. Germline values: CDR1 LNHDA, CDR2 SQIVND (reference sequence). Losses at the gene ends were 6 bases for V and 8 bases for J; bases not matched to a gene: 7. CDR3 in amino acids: CASSQTGLDEQFF. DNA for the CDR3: TGTGCCAGTAGCCAGACAGGGCTCGATGAGCAGTTCTTC.

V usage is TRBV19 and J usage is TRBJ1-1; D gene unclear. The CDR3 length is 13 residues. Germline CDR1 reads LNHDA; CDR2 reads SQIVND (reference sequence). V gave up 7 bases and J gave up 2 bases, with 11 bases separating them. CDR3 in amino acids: CASMRQINTEAFF. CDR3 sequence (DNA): TGTGCCAGTATGAGGCAGATTAACACTGAAGCTTTCTTT.

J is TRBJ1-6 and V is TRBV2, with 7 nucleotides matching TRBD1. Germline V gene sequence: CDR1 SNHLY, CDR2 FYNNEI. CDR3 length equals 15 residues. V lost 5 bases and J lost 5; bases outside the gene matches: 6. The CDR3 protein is CASSLDRADNSPLHF. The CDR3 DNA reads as TGTGCCAGCAGTCTAGACAGGGCGGATAATTCACCCCTCCACTTT.

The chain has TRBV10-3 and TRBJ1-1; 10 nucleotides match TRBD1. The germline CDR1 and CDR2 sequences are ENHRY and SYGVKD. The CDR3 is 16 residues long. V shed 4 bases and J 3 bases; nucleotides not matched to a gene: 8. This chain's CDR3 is CAISGETGGADTEAFF. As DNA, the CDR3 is TGTGCCATCAGTGGAGAGACAGGGGGCGCGGACACTGAAGCTTTCTTT.